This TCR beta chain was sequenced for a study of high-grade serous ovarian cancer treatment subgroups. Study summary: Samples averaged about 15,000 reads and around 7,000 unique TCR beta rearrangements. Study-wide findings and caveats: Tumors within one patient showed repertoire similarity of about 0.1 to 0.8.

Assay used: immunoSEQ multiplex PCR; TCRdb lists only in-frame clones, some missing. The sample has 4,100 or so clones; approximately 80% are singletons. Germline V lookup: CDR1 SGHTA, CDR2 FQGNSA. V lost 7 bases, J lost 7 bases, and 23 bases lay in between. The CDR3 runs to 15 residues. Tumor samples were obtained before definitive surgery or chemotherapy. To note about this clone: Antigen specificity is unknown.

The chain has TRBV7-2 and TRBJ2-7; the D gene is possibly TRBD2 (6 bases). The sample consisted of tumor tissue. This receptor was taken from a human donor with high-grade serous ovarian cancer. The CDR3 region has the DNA TGTGCCAGCACCCTGACGAGCGGGTCCGCGAGGGAGCAGTACTTC. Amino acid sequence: CASTLTSGSAREQYF. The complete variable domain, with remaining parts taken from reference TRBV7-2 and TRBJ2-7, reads GAGVSQSPSNKVTEKGKDVELRCDPISGHTALYWYRQSLGQGLEFLIYFQGNSAPDKSGLPSDRFSAERTGGSVSTLTIQRTQQEDSAVYLCASTLTSGSAREQYFGPGTRLTVT.